These 20 T cell receptor beta chains share one sample of origin, sequenced in a study of blood T cell repertoires in COVID-19. Measured with immunoSEQ multiplex PCR; TCRdb has only the in-frame clones, and not every one. The sample includes approximately 140,000 clones, roughly 87% of them seen just once. Source material: peripheral blood. The receptors derive from a woman in her sixties or seventies with active or convalescent COVID-19.

The rearrangement uses TRBV10-3 and TRBJ1-2, with TRBD1 as a possible D gene (6 bases). V was trimmed by 2 bases and J by 6 bases, leaving 13 bases between them. CDR1 is ENHRY and CDR2 is SYGVKD in the germline V gene. The CDR3 spans 14 residues. The DNA for the CDR3 is TGTGCCATCAGTGAGGAGTCTTCAGGGGATGGCTACACCTTC. Protein: CAISEESSGDGYTF.

To note about this clone: Other DNA sequences within the sample encode an identical CDR3. The chain recombines TRBV12-3 or TRBV12-4 with TRBJ1-2; the match to TRBD1 covers 7 bases. With 1 base clipped from V and 4 bases from J, the junction kept 0 bases outside the gene matches. The CDR3 contains 13 residues. CDR3 in DNA: TGTGCCAGCAGTTTAGGGGACAGCTATGGCTACACCTTC. Its translation: CASSLGDSYGYTF.

The chain uses TRBV6-2 or TRBV6-3 and TRBJ2-1; D might be TRBD2 (6 bases). The CDR3 contains 17 residues. Germline CDR1 MNHEY, CDR2 SVGEGT. Trimming pared 0 bases from V and 7 bases from J, leaving 19 bases between. The CDR3 DNA is TGTGCCAGCAGTTACTCAGTCGGCAGGGAGGCTGGTAATGAGCAGTTCTTC. This translates into CASSYSVGREAGNEQFF.

The V call is TRBV3-1 (or the pseudogene TRBV3-2), the J call TRBJ1-6; TRBD1 matches at 8 bases. The CDR3 covers 15 residues. Germline assignment: CDR1 LGHDT and CDR2 YNNKEL (reference sequence). After removal of 4 bases from V and 7 bases from J, the junction contained 6 bases not matched to a gene. CDR3 bases: TGTGCCAGCAGCCTCAGACAGGGGTGGAATTCACCCCTCCACTTT. Translating it yields CASSLRQGWNSPLHF.

The rearrangement links TRBV19 to TRBJ1-2; 8 bases line up with TRBD1. Per the germline V gene, CDR1 is LNHDA and CDR2 is SQIVND (reference sequence). This CDR3 contains 14 residues. The trim removed 6 bases at V and 6 bases at J, leaving 9 bases unmatched. The CDR3 region has the DNA TGTGCCAGTAGCTCCACCGGACAGGGAGATGGCTACACCTTC. It codes for CASSSTGQGDGYTF.

This chain joins TRBV7-2 and TRBJ2-4, with a weak D call TRBD1 (5 bases). There are 14 residues in the CDR3. Deletions cut 5 bases from V and 2 bases from J, with 10 bases between. Germline V gene lookup returns CDR1 SGHTA and CDR2 FQGNSA. CDR3 in DNA: TGTGCCAGCAGCGGGCCAGGGCCCAAAAACATTCAGTACTTC. Residues: CASSGPGPKNIQYF.

The chain recombines TRBV6-1 with TRBJ1-5; 8 bases agree with TRBD1. The trim removed 3 bases at V and 1 base at J, leaving 5 bases unmatched. The germline V gene has CDR1 MNHNS and CDR2 SASEGT. This CDR3 has 16 amino acids. CDR3 residues: CASSDDGQGSNQPQHF. CDR3 coding DNA: TGTGCCAGCAGTGATGACGGACAGGGAAGCAATCAGCCCCAGCATTTT.

The chain combines TRBV4-3 with TRBJ2-3; 8 bases line up with TRBD2. V lost 4 bases to trimming and J lost 4 bases; unmatched junction nucleotides: 7. Germline CDR1 LGHNA, CDR2 YSLEER. The CDR3 length is 15 residues. This chain's CDR3 is CASSRGTGGPDTQYF. The CDR3 region has the DNA TGCGCCAGCAGCCGAGGAACGGGGGGGCCAGATACGCAGTATTTT.

The rearrangement joins TRBV19 to TRBJ1-6, with D uncertain. The CDR3 has 16 amino acids. Trimming removed 3 bases from V and 7 bases from J, with 16 bases in between. The germline V gene encodes CDR1 LNHDA and CDR2 SQIVND (reference sequence). CDR3 region: CASSMGSRIQNSPLHF. Here the CDR3 DNA reads TGTGCCAGTAGTATGGGCAGCAGGATTCAAAATTCACCCCTCCACTTT.

The rearrangement uses TRBV19 and TRBJ2-1; 11 bases map to TRBD2. The CDR3 loop spans 18 amino acids. Trimming cost V 1 base and J 2 bases; bases outside gene matches: 7. Germline V gives CDR1 LNHDA, CDR2 SQIVND (reference sequence). DNA for the CDR3: TGTGCCAGTAGTATAGGACTAGCGGGGCCACTCCCCTACAATGAGCAGTTCTTC. It yields the protein CASSIGLAGPLPYNEQFF.

This sequence joins TRBV4-1 and TRBJ2-2; TRBD1 aligns across 9 bases. CDR3 length: 14 residues. Germline V lookup: CDR1 MGHRA, CDR2 YSYEKL. With 6 bases clipped from V and 7 bases from J, the junction kept 6 bases outside the gene matches. CDR3 amino acids: CASRYRGQNGELFF. In DNA, the CDR3 is TGCGCCAGCAGGTACAGGGGGCAGAACGGGGAGCTGTTTTTT.

The chain combines TRBV2 with TRBJ1-2, with D perhaps TRBD1 (6 bases). The germline V gene encodes CDR1 SNHLY and CDR2 FYNNEI. Between the trimmed V and J ends, which lost 6 bases and 8 bases, there was a span of 16 bases. The CDR3 is 13 amino acids. CDR3 region: CASRGRDIGGYTF. The CDR3 DNA is TGTGCCAGCAGGGGAAGGGACATCGGAGGCTACACCTTC.

The V and J genes are TRBV7-2 and TRBJ2-4, with D tentatively TRBD2 (6 bases). The CDR3 contains 16 residues. V gave up 5 bases and J gave up 8 bases, with 22 bases separating them. Germline CDR1 is SGHTA and CDR2 is FQGNSA. This CDR3 reads CASSPFGGGGIDIQYF. The DNA of the CDR3 is TGTGCCAGCAGCCCCTTTGGTGGGGGAGGAATAGACATTCAGTACTTC.

This rearrangement joins TRBV2 to TRBJ1-1, with TRBD1 matching over 9 bases. The CDR3 totals 14 residues. Unmatched junction bases numbered 2, after V lost 4 bases and J lost 2 bases. Germline V gives CDR1 SNHLY, CDR2 FYNNEI. CDR3 sequence (DNA): TGTGCCAGCAGTGGGGGACAGGGAAACACTGAAGCTTTCTTT. Amino acids: CASSGGQGNTEAFF.

The V and J genes are TRBV10-3 and TRBJ2-5; weak D call: TRBD1 (5 bases). CDR1 is ENHRY, CDR2 SYGVKD, per germline. The CDR3 is 15 amino acids. The V end lost 2 bases, the J end lost 5 bases, and 15 bases lay between the germline ends. The CDR3 DNA sequence: TGTGCCATCAGTGAGGGTTTAGGTAGGGGTGAGACCCAGTACTTC. Protein sequence: CAISEGLGRGETQYF.

The V gene is TRBV2, the J gene TRBJ2-7; D not certain. Germline values: CDR1 SNHLY, CDR2 FYNNEI. Trimming took off 4 bases at V and 0 bases at J, with 7 bases between the two ends. The CDR3 runs 13 residues. CDR3 residues: CASSVESSYEQYF. The CDR3 coding sequence is TGTGCCAGCAGTGTTGAGAGCTCCTACGAGCAGTACTTC.

The chain uses TRBV19 and TRBJ1-3; the D is unclear. Trimming shortened V by 11 bases and J by 0 bases, and 14 bases separated the two germline ends. CDR1 is LNHDA and CDR2 is SQIVND in the germline V gene (reference sequence). CDR3 length: 14 residues. In DNA, the CDR3 is TGTGCCTCTTCTAGCGACGGCTCTGGAAACACCATATATTTT. It codes for CASSSDGSGNTIYF.

The chain is built from TRBV27 and TRBJ1-5, with D perhaps TRBD1 (6 bases). V lost 8 bases, J lost 0 bases, and 14 bases lay in between. Germline CDR1 and CDR2: MNHEY and SMNVEV (reference sequence). This CDR3 is 15 amino acids long. CDR3 DNA: TGTGCCAGCCGTTCCCAGGGGAATAGCAATCAGCCCCAGCATTTT. This translates into CASRSQGNSNQPQHF.

The genes are TRBV28 and TRBJ1-5; possibly TRBD1 for D (5 bases). From germline, CDR1 is MDHEN and CDR2 SYDVKM. Trimming left V 7 bases short and J 2 bases short, with 15 bases between. CDR3 length: 15 residues. Here the CDR3 DNA reads TGTGCCAGCAAGCAAGGAGGGGTGGGCAATCAGCCCCAGCATTTT. Translating gives CASKQGGVGNQPQHF.

The rearrangement links TRBV15 to TRBJ1-4; TRBD1 agrees at 7 bases. The CDR3 has 13 residues. Per germline, CDR1 LNHNV and CDR2 YYDKDF (reference sequence). V shed 3 bases, J shed 7 bases, and the junction held 2 bases outside the gene matches. In DNA, the CDR3 is TGTGCCACCAGCAGCCGACAGGGTGAAAAACTGTTTTTT. Amino acid sequence: CATSSRQGEKLFF. Together with reference TRBV15 and TRBJ1-4, the CDR3 gives the full variable domain: DAMVIQNPRYQVTQFGKPVTLSCSQTLNHNVMYWYQQKSSQAPKLLFHYYDKDFNNEADTPDNFQSRRPNTSFCFLDIRSPGLGDTAMYLCATSSRQGEKLFFGSGTQLSVL.